Listed below are T cell receptor beta chains from one sample, sequenced in a study of neoadjuvant anti-PD-1 for oral cavity cancer. The data were produced by immunoSEQ multiplex PCR, yet TCRdb's version contains in-frame clones alone and is incomplete. The sample carries approximately 15,000 clones, roughly two thirds recorded once. This specimen consisted of PBMCs, obtained before nivolumab (anti-PD-1) treatment. These receptors originate from a person aged 40-85 years with oral cavity squamous cell carcinoma. The CDR3 runs from the conserved cysteine through the conserved F or W. The D gene is left open where the match is weak. A clone size is listed for some rows: how often the clone was seen (once, few, many), or a class if it is expanded.

>TRBV27|TRBJ2-1|TRBD2|once
TGTGCCAGCAGTTTTCGTCTAGCGGGAGTGAATGAGCAGTTCTTC
CASSFRLAGVNEQFF
>TRBV7-9|TRBJ2-1|NA|NA
TGTGCCAGCAGCCTATCCGGGAAGGCCCTACAGCAGTTCTTC
CASSLSGKALQQFF
>TRBV28|TRBJ1-6|NA|NA
TGTGCCAGCAGTTCCACCGGGATGGGTAATTCACCCCTCCACTTT
CASSSTGMGNSPLHF
>TRBV6-5|TRBJ2-7|NA|NA
TGTGCCAGCAGTCCAGCACCGACGGGCTACGAGCAGTACTTC
CASSPAPTGYEQYF
>TRBV5-6|TRBJ2-2|NA|NA
TGTGCCAGCAGCCTCCGCCAGGGACGAGGGCTGTTTTTT
CASSLRQGRGLFF
>TRBV9|TRBJ1-2|NA|few
TGTGCCAGCAGCGTAGCGGATGGAGGTCGGTATGGCTACACCTTC
CASSVADGGRYGYTF
>TRBV7-2|TRBJ1-3|NA|NA
TGTGCCAGCAGCCCGGACGGTATGAGCTCTGGAAACACCATATATTTT
CASSPDGMSSGNTIYF
>TRBV2|TRBJ1-2|NA|NA
TGTGCCACCCTGAGGCAGATCGGTGGCTACACCTTC
CATLRQIGGYTF
>TRBV5-1|TRBJ2-1|NA|NA
TGCGCCAGCAGCCCCCTAAGCAATGAGCAGTTCTTC
CASSPLSNEQFF
>TRBV6-4|TRBJ1-5|NA|NA
TGTGCCAGCCGCCTCTATCCCAACCTTAATCAGCCCCAGCATTTT
CASRLYPNLNQPQHF
>TRBV7-2|TRBJ2-1|TRBD2|NA
TGTGCCAGCAGCTTAGAACTAGCGAGGGGCAATGAGCAGTTCTTC
CASSLELARGNEQFF
>TRBV7-9|TRBJ2-5|TRBD2|NA
TGTGCCAGCAGACCAGGACTAGGAGCCGGGGGGACCCAGTACTTC
CASRPGLGAGGTQYF
>TRBV2|TRBJ2-2|NA|few
TGTGCCAGCAGTGGGGGGAGAACCGGGGAGCTGTTTTTT
CASSGGRTGELFF
>TRBV2|TRBJ1-3|TRBD1|NA
TGTGCCAGTTACGACAGGGTGGGCGGAAACACCATATATTTT
CASYDRVGGNTIYF
>TRBV5-1|TRBJ1-1|NA|NA
TGCGCCAGCAGCGAGGACCTGAACACTGAAGCTTTCTTT
CASSEDLNTEAFF
>TRBV5-1|TRBJ2-7|NA|few
TGCGCCAGCAGCTTGCAGGAAACCTACGAGCAGTACTTC
CASSLQETYEQYF
>TRBV7-2|TRBJ1-3|NA|NA
TGTGCCAGCAGCTTAGCTGAGGCCCCTGGAAACACCATATATTTT
CASSLAEAPGNTIYF
>TRBV7-2|TRBJ1-2|NA|NA
TGTGCCAGCAGCTTCGGGTCCCAGACCAAAGCTGGCTACACCTTC
CASSFGSQTKAGYTF
>TRBV5-4|TRBJ1-2|NA|NA
TGTGCCAGCAGCTTGGTACAGGGCGATGGCTACACCTTC
CASSLVQGDGYTF
>TRBV15|TRBJ1-1|NA|NA
TGTGCCACCAGCAGAGGCGACGGGAACACTGAAGCTTTCTTT
CATSRGDGNTEAFF
>TRBV19|TRBJ1-5|NA|few
TGTGCCAGTAGTGTCAGGGACCGGGGCAATCAGCCCCAGCATTTT
CASSVRDRGNQPQHF
>TRBV15|TRBJ2-2|NA|few
TGTGCCACCAGCGTGGGGGCAGGCGCGAACACCGGGGAGCTGTTTTTT
CATSVGAGANTGELFF
>TRBV6-1|TRBJ1-1|NA|NA
TGTGCCAGCAGTGTTAGTAATCGGGGATTCACTGAAGCTTTCTTT
CASSVSNRGFTEAFF
>TRBV27|TRBJ1-1|NA|NA
TGTGCCAGCAGGACGAACACTGAAGCTTTCTTT
CASRTNTEAFF
>TRBV13|TRBJ1-5|TRBD1|NA
TGTGCCAGCAGCTTTGGACAGGGGAGCAATCAGCCCCAGCATTTT
CASSFGQGSNQPQHF
>TRBV27|TRBJ2-2|NA|NA
TGTGCCAGCAAGGGCCCCGGGGAGCTGTTTTTT
CASKGPGELFF
>TRBV7-2|TRBJ1-1|NA|NA
TGTGCCAGCAGCTTAAATCTTGGACCCTCCGAGGCTTTCTTT
CASSLNLGPSEAFF
>TRBV7-3|TRBJ1-2|TRBD1|few
TGTGCCAGCAGCAAGGACAGGTCCCCTGGCTATGGCTACACCTTC
CASSKDRSPGYGYTF
>TRBV4-1|TRBJ2-4|TRBD1|NA
TGCGCCAGCAGCCACTCAGGGGGCGAAAACATTCAGTACTTC
CASSHSGGENIQYF
>TRBV5-1|TRBJ2-7|NA|few
TGCGCCAGCAGCTTGGGGAGCGGCCTGAGCTCCTACGAGCAGTACTTC
CASSLGSGLSSYEQYF
>TRBV7-9|TRBJ2-7|TRBD2|NA
TGTGCCAGCAGCTATACTAGCGGGGGGTCCTACGAGCAGTACTTC
CASSYTSGGSYEQYF
>TRBV7-9|TRBJ2-5|NA|few
TGTGCCACGAGTGGCGGGCCCATCCAAGAGACCCAGTACTTC
CATSGGPIQETQYF
>TRBV19|TRBJ2-3|NA|NA
TGTGCCAGTAGCCCTAGCGAAACCACAGATACGCAGTATTTT
CASSPSETTDTQYF
>TRBV9|TRBJ2-5|TRBD2|once
TGTGCCAGCAGCGGAAAGGCCCGAGGGGGGGCGGGAGGCGGCGAGACCCAGTACTTC
CASSGKARGGAGGGETQYF
>TRBV14|TRBJ1-2|NA|NA
TGTGCCAGCAGCCCGGGACGGAACTATGGCTACACCTTC
CASSPGRNYGYTF